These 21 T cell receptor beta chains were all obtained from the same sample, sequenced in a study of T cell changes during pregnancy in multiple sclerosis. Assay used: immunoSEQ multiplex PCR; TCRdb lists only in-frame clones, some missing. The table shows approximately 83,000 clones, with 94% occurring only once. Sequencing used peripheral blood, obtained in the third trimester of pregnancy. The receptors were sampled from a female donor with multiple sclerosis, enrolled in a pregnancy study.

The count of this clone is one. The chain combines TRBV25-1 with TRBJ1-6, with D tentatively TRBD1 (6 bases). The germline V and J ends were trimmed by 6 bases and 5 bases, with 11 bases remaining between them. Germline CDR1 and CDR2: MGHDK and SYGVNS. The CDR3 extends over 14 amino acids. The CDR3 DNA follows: TGTGCCAGCAGCTTGGACAGCGATAATTCACCCCTCCACTTT. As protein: CASSLDSDNSPLHF.

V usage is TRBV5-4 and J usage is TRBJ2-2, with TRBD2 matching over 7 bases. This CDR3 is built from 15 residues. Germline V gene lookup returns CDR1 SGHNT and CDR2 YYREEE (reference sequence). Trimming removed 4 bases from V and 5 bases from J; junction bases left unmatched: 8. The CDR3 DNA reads TGTGCCAGCAGCGGTCGGGGGGAGGTAACCGGGGAGCTGTTTTTT. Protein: CASSGRGEVTGELFF.

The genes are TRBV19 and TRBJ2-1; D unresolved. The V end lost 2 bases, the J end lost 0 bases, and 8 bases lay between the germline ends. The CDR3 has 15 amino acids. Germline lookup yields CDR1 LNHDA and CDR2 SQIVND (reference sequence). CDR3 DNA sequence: TGTGCCAGTAGTATACTCCCAGGCTCCTACAATGAGCAGTTCTTC. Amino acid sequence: CASSILPGSYNEQFF.

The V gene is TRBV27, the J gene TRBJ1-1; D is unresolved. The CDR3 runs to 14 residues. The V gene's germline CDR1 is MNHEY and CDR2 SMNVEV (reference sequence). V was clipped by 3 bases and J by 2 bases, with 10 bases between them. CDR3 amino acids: CASSFGGANTEAFF. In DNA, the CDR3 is TGTGCCAGCAGTTTCGGCGGAGCCAACACTGAAGCTTTCTTT.

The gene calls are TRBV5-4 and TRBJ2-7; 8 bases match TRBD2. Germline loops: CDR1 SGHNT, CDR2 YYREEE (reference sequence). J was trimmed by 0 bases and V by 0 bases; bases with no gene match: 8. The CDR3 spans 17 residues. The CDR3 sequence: CASSLGGIAGLSYEQYF. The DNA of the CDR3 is TGTGCCAGCAGCTTGGGAGGGATAGCGGGACTCTCCTACGAGCAGTACTTC.

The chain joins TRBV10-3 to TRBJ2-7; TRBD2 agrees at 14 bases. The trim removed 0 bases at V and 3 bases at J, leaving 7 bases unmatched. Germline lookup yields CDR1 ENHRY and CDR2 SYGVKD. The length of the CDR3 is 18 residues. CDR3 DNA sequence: TGTGCCATCAGTGAGTCCCCGGGACTAGCGGGAGATGTCTACGAGCAGTACTTC. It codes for CAISESPGLAGDVYEQYF.

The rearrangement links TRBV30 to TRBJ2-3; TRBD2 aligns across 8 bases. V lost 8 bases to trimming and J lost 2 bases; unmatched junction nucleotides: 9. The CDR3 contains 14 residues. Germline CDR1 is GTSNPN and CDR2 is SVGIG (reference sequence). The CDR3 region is CAGRYSGTTDTQYF. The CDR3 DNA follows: TGTGCCGGGCGATATAGCGGGACCACAGATACGCAGTATTTT. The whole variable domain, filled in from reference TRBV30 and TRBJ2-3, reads SQTIHQWPATLVQPVGSPLSLECTVEGTSNPNLYWYRQAAGRGLQLLFYSVGIGQISSEVPQNLSASRPQDRQFILSSKKLLLSDSGFYLCAGRYSGTTDTQYFGPGTRLTVL.

Here the CDR3 reads CASSRTSGRPTYNEQFF. CDR3 in DNA: TGTGCCAGTAGCCGGACTAGCGGGAGGCCCACCTACAATGAGCAGTTCTTC. The chain is built from TRBV19 and TRBJ2-1, with 14 bases identical to TRBD2. Germline CDR1 is LNHDA and CDR2 is SQIVND (reference sequence). The CDR3 has 17 amino acids. J gave up 2 bases and V 6 bases, and 6 bases lay outside the gene matches.

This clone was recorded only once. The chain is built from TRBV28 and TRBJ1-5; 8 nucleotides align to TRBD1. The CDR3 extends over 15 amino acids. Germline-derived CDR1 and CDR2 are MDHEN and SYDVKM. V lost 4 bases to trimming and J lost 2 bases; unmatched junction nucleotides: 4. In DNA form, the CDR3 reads TGTGCCAGCAGTTCACTGACAGGGGGCAATCAGCCCCAGCATTTT. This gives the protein CASSSLTGGNQPQHF.

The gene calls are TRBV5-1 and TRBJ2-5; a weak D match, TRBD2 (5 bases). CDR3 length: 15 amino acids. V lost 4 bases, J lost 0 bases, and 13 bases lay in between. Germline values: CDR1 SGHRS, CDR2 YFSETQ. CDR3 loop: CASSPSGVNQETQYF. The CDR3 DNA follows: TGCGCCAGCAGCCCGTCCGGGGTAAACCAAGAGACCCAGTACTTC.

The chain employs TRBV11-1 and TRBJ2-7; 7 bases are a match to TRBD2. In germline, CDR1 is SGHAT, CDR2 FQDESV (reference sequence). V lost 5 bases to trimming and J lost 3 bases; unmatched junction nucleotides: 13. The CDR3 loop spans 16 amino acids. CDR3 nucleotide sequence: TGTGCCAGCAGCCTCCGGATGGGCGGGAGCCTCTACGAGCAGTACTTC. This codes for CASSLRMGGSLYEQYF. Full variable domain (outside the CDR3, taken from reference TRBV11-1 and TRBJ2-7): EAEVAQSPRYKITEKSQAVAFWCDPISGHATLYWYRQILGQGPELLVQFQDESVVDDSQLPKDRFSAERLKGVDSTLKIQPAELGDSAMYLCASSLRMGGSLYEQYFGPGTRLTVT.

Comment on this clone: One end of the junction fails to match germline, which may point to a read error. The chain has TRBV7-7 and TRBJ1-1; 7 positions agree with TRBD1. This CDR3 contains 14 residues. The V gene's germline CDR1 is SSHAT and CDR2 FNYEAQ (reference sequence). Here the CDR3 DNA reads TGTGCTAGCAGCCCAATAACAGGGGATACTGAAGCTTTCTTT. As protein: CASSPITGDTEAFF.

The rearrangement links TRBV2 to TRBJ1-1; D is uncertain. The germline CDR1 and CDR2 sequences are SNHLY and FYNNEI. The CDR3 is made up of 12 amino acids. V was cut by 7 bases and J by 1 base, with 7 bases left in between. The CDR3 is CASTAGNTEAFF. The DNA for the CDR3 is TGTGCCAGCACCGCGGGGAACACTGAAGCTTTCTTT.

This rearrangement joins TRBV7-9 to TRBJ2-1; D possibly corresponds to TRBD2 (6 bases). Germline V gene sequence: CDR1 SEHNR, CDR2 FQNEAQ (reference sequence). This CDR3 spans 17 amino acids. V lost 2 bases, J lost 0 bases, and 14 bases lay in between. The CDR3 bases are TGTGCCAGCAGCTTAACCGGGACTCCTCGCTCCTACAATGAGCAGTTCTTC. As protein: CASSLTGTPRSYNEQFF.

The CDR3 nucleotides are TGTGCCAGCAGCCGCGGCGGGAGCGGGACAGATACGCAGTATTTT. This encodes CASSRGGSGTDTQYF. The rearrangement uses TRBV6-5 and TRBJ2-3; 7 nucleotides line up with TRBD2. Germline loops: CDR1 MNHEY, CDR2 SVGAGI. This CDR3 comprises 15 residues. V trimming: 6 bases; J trimming: 3 bases; junction bases outside the gene matches: 9.

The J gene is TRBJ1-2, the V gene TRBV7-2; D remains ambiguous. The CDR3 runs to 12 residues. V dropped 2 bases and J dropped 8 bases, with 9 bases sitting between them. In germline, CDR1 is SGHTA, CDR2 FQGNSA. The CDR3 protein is CASSLFGEGYTF. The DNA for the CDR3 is TGTGCCAGCAGCTTATTTGGGGAGGGCTACACCTTC.

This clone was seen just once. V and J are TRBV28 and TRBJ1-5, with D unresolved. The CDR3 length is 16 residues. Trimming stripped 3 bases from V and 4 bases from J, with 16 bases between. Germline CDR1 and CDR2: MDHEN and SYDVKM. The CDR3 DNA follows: TGTGCCAGCAGTTTCTCTGCATCCAACATAAATCAGCCCCAGCATTTT. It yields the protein CASSFSASNINQPQHF.

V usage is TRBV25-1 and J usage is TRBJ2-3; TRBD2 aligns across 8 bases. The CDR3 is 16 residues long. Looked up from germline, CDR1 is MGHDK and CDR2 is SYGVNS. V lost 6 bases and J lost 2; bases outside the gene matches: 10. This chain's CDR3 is CASSTLEREFTDTQYF. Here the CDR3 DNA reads TGTGCCAGCAGCACCCTGGAGCGGGAGTTCACAGATACGCAGTATTTT.

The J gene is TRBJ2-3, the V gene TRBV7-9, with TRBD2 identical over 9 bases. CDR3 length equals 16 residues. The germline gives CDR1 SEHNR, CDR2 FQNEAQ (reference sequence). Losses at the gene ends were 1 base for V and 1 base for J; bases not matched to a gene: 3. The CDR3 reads CASSLEGLAGTDTQYF. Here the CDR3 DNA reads TGTGCCAGCAGCTTAGAGGGACTAGCAGGCACAGATACGCAGTATTTT.

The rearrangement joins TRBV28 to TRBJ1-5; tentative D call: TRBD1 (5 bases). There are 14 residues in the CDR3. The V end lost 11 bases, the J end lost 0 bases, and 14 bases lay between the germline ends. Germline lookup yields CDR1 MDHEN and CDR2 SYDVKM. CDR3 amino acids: CAGRSRVSNQPQHF. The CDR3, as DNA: TGTGCCGGACGCTCCAGGGTTAGCAATCAGCCCCAGCATTTT.

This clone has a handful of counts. The CDR3 spells CASSTTLGLADSDTQYF. The CDR3 region has the DNA TGTGCCAGCAGTACGACACTCGGGCTAGCGGATTCAGATACGCAGTATTTT. This rearrangement joins TRBV28 to TRBJ2-3; 7 bases line up with TRBD2. The V segment lost 5 bases and the J segment 4 bases; nucleotides outside the gene matches: 15. The CDR3 extends over 17 amino acids. The germline V gene has CDR1 MDHEN and CDR2 SYDVKM.